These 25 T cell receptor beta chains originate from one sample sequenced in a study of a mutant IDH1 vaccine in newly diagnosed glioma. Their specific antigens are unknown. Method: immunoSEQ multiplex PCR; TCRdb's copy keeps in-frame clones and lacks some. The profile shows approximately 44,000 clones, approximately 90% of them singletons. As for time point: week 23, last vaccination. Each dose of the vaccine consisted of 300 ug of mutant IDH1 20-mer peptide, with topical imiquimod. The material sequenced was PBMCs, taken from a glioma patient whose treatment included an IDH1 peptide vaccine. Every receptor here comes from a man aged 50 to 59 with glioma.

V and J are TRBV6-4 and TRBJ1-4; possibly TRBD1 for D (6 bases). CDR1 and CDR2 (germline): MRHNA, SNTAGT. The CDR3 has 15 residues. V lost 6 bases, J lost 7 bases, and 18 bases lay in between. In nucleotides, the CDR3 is TGTGCCAGCAGAATGACAGGCGCCGGGAGTGAAAAACTGTTTTTT. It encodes CASRMTGAGSEKLFF.

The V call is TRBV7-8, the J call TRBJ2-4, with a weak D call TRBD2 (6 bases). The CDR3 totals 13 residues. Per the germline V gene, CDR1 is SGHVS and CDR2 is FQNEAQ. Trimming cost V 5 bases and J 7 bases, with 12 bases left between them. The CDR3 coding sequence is TGTGCCAGCAGCCTAACTAGCAATAACATTCAGTACTTC. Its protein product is CASSLTSNNIQYF.

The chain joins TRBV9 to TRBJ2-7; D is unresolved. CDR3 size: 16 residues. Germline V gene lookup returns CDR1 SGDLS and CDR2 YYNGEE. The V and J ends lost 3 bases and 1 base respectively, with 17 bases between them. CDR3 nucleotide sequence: TGTGCCAGCAGCGACCCCGTCGATAAAGCTTCCTACGAGCAGTACTTC. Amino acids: CASSDPVDKASYEQYF.

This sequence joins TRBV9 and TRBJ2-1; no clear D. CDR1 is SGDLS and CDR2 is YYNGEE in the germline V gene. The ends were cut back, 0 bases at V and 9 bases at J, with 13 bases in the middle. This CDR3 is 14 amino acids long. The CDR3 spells CASSVAGSGREQFF. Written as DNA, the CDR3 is TGTGCCAGCAGCGTAGCGGGTAGTGGGCGTGAGCAGTTCTTC. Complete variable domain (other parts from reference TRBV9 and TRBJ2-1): DSGVTQTPKHLITATGQRVTLRCSPRSGDLSVYWYQQSLDQGLQFLIQYYNGEERAKGNILERFSAQQFPDLHSELNLSSLELGDSALYFCASSVAGSGREQFFGPGTRLTVL.

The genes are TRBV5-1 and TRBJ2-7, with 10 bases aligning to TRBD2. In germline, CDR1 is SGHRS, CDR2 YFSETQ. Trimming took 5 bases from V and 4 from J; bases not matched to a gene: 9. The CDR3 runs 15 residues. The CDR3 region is CASRPTSGMLYEQYF. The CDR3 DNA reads TGCGCCAGCAGACCCACTAGCGGGATGTTATACGAGCAGTACTTC.

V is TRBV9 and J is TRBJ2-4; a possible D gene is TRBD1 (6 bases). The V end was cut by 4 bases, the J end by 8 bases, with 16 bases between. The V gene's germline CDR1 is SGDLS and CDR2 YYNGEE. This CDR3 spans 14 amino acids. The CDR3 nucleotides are TGTGCCAGCAGCCCACGCCCGAACAGGGACATTCAGTACTTC. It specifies CASSPRPNRDIQYF.

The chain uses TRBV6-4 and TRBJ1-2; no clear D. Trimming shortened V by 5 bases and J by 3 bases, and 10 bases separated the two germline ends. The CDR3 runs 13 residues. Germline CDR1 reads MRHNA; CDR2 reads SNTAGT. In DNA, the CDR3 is TGTGCCAGCAGTAGGAGCCGTCACTATGGCTACACCTTC. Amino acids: CASSRSRHYGYTF.

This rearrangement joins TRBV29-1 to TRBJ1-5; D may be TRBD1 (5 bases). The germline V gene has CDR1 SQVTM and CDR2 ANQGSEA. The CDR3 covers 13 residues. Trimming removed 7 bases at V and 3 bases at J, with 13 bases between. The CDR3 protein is CSAGAGPNQPQHF. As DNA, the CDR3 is TGCAGCGCTGGGGCAGGTCCCAATCAGCCCCAGCATTTT.

CDR3 sequence reads: CASSQAPSGYNEQFF. DNA for the CDR3: TGTGCCAGCAGCCAAGCCCCCTCGGGGTACAATGAGCAGTTCTTC. The chain carries TRBV4-2 and TRBJ2-1; a weak D match, TRBD2 (5 bases). The V end was cut by 1 base, the J end by 4 bases, with 11 bases between. The CDR3 has 15 amino acids. Per germline, CDR1 LGHNA and CDR2 YNFKEQ.

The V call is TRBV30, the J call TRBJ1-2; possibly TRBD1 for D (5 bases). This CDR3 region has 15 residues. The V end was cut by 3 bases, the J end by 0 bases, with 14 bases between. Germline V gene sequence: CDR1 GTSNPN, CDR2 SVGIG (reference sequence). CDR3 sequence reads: CAWSGTPQTNYGYTF. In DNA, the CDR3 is TGTGCCTGGAGCGGGACCCCGCAGACTAACTATGGCTACACCTTC.

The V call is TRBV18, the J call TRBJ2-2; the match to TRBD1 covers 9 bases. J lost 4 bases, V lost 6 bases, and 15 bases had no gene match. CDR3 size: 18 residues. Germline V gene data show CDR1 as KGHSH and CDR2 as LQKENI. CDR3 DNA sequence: TGTGCCAGCTCGACGTTACAGGGGGCTCGGGCTAGCACCGGGGAGCTGTTTTTT. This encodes CASSTLQGARASTGELFF.

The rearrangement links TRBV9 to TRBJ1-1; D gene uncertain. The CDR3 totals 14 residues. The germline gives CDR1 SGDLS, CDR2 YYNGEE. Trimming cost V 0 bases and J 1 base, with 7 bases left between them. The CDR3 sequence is CASSVDGENTEAFF. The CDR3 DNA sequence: TGTGCCAGCAGCGTAGATGGGGAGAACACTGAAGCTTTCTTT.

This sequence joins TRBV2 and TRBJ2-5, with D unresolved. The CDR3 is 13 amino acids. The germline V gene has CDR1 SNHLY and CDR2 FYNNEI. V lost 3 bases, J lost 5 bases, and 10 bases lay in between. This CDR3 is CASSDRLDETQYF. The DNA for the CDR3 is TGTGCCAGCAGTGACAGGCTGGATGAGACCCAGTACTTC.

The chain's CDR3 is CASSPGPSGEKLFF. The CDR3 nucleotides read TGCGCCAGCAGCCCGGGGCCTAGTGGGGAAAAACTGTTTTTT. The genes are TRBV5-1 and TRBJ1-4; D is perhaps TRBD1 (5 bases). The CDR3 runs 14 residues. The germline gives CDR1 SGHRS, CDR2 YFSETQ. The V and J ends lost 4 bases and 8 bases respectively, with 15 bases between them.

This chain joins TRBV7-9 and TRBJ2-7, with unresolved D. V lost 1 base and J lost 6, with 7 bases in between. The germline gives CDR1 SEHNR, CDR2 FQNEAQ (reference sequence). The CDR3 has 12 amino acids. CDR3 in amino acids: CASSLGKREQYF. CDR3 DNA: TGTGCCAGCAGCTTAGGGAAGCGCGAGCAGTACTTC.

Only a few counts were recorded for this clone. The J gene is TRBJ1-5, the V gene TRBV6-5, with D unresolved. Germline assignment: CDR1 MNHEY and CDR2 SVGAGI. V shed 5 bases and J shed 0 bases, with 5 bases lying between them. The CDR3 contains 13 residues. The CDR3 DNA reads TGTGCCAGCAGTCTCAATAGCAATCAGCCCCAGCATTTT. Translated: CASSLNSNQPQHF.

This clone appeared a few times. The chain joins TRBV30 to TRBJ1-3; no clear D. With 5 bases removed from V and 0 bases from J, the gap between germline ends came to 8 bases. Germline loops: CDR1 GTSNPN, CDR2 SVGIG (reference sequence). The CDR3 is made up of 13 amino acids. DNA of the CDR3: TGTGCCTGGGGACCCTACTCTGGAAACACCATATATTTT. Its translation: CAWGPYSGNTIYF.

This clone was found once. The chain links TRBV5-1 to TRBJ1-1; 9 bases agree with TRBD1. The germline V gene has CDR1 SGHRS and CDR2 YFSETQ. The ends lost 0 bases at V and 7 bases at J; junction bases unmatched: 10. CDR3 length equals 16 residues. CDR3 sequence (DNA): TGCGCCAGCAGCTTGGTAGGACAGGGGCCCTTTAATGAAGCTTTCTTT. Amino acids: CASSLVGQGPFNEAFF. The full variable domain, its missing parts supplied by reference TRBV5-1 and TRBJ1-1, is KAGVTQTPRYLIKTRGQQVTLSCSPISGHRSVSWYQQTPGQGLQFLFEYFSETQRNKGNFPGRFSGRQFSNSRSEMNVSTLELGDSALYLCASSLVGQGPFNEAFFGQGTRLTVV.

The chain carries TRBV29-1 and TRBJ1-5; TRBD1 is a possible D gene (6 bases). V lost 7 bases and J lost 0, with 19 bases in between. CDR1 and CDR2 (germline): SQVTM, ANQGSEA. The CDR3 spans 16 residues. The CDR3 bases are TGCAGCGCCAAAAGCGGGGGCGTTGATAGCAATCAGCCCCAGCATTTT. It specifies CSAKSGGVDSNQPQHF.

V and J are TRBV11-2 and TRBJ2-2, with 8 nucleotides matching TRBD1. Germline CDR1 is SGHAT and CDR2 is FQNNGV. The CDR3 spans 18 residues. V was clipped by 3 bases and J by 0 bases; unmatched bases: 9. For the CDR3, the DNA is TGTGCCAGCAGCTTCCCCAGGGGGCACTACGCGAACACCGGGGAGCTGTTTTTT. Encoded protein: CASSFPRGHYANTGELFF.

The CDR3 DNA sequence: TGTGCCAGCAGCCGAGGGGTTGGGCAGGGCACAGATACGCAGTATTTT. It yields the protein CASSRGVGQGTDTQYF. The genes are TRBV7-8 and TRBJ2-3; D assignment may be TRBD1 or TRBD2 (5 bases each). V was trimmed by 5 bases and J by 1 base, leaving 16 bases between them. Germline lookup yields CDR1 SGHVS and CDR2 FQNEAQ. CDR3 length: 16 residues.

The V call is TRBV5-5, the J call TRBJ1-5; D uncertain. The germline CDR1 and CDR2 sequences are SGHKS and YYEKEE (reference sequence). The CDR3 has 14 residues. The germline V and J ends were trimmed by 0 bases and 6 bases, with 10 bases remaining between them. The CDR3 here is CASSLEGNAQPQHF. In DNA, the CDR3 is TGTGCCAGCAGCTTGGAAGGGAACGCTCAGCCCCAGCATTTT.

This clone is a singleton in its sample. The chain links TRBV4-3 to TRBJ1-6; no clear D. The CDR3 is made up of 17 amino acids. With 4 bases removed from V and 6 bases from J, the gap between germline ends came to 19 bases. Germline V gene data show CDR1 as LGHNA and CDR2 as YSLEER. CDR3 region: CASSRDSMVVGNSPLHF. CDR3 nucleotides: TGCGCCAGCAGCCGAGATTCGATGGTAGTGGGTAATTCACCCCTCCACTTT.

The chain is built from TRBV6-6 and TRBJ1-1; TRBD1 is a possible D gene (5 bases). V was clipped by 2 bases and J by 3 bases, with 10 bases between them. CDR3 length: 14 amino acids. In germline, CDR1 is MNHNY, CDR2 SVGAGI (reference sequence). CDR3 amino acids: CASSYGEGDTEAFF. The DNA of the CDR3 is TGTGCCAGCAGTTACGGAGAAGGGGACACTGAAGCTTTCTTT.

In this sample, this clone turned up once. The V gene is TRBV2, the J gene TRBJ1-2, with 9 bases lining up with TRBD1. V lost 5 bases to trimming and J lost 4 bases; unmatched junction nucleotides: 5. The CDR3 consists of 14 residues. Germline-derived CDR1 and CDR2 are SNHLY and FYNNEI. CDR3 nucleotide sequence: TGTGCCAGCAGTAACAGGGGGCGAATCTATGGCTACACCTTC. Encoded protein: CASSNRGRIYGYTF.